This is a list of T cell receptor beta chains from one sample in a study of OX40 agonist ivuxolimab in advanced cancers. Only in-frame clones appear in the TCRdb table, and some are missing; sequencing was by immunoSEQ multiplex PCR. The sample consists of fewer than 100,000 clones, about 86% of them appearing once. The sequences come from CD4+ or CD8+ T cells sorted from blood, collected in a trial of the OX40 agonist ivuxolimab. These receptors were obtained from an adult with an advanced solid tumor such as melanoma, head and neck, liver or kidney cancer. Both conserved end residues are part of each CDR3. A D gene is named only where the DNA matches it firmly. Only part of the rows carry a size: once, few, many, or a class if the clone is expanded.

clone size: -
J gene: TRBJ2-1
V gene: TRBV30
D gene: -
CDR3 DNA: TGTGCCTGGAGAAGCAGACTCAATGAGCAGTTCTTC
CDR3 protein: CAWRSRLNEQFF

clone size: once
J gene: TRBJ1-1
V gene: TRBV30
D gene: -
CDR3 DNA: TGTGCCTGGAGTCTAGACAGCATTTACACTGAAGCTTTCTTT
CDR3 protein: CAWSLDSIYTEAFF

clone size: -
J gene: TRBJ2-2
V gene: TRBV19
D gene: -
CDR3 DNA: TGTGCCAGTAGTAAAAGGGGGACCGGGGAGCTGTTTTTT
CDR3 protein: CASSKRGTGELFF

clone size: -
J gene: TRBJ2-7
V gene: TRBV28
D gene: -
CDR3 DNA: TGTGCCAGCAGCTGGCGTAGCCAACGATATTCCTACGAGCAGTACTTC
CDR3 protein: CASSWRSQRYSYEQYF

clone size: few
J gene: TRBJ2-7
V gene: TRBV9
D gene: TRBD1
CDR3 DNA: TGTGCCAGCAGCGTGCGGACAGGGTCCCCCTACGAGCAGTACTTC
CDR3 protein: CASSVRTGSPYEQYF

clone size: -
J gene: TRBJ1-6
V gene: TRBV7-9
D gene: TRBD1
CDR3 DNA: TGTGCCAGCAGCTTTAGACAGGGGGCGGGTTCACCCCTCCACTTT
CDR3 protein: CASSFRQGAGSPLHF

clone size: -
J gene: TRBJ2-3
V gene: TRBV5-6
D gene: -
CDR3 DNA: TGTGCCAGCAACTTGGGGAGGCACACAGATACGCAGTATTTT
CDR3 protein: CASNLGRHTDTQYF

clone size: -
J gene: TRBJ1-5
V gene: TRBV4-1
D gene: TRBD1
CDR3 DNA: TGCGCCAGCAGCCAAGATCCAAAACAGGGGCCAAGATTACAGAATCAGCCCCAGCATTTT
CDR3 protein: CASSQDPKQGPRLQNQPQHF

clone size: -
J gene: TRBJ2-5
V gene: TRBV28
D gene: TRBD1
CDR3 DNA: TGTGCCAGCAGTACAGGGACAGGGGTGGGGGAGACCCAGTACTTC
CDR3 protein: CASSTGTGVGETQYF

clone size: -
J gene: TRBJ2-7
V gene: TRBV27
D gene: TRBD1
CDR3 DNA: TGTGCCAGCAGTTCATCCGGGACAGGAAACTCCTACGAGCAGTACTTC
CDR3 protein: CASSSSGTGNSYEQYF

clone size: few
J gene: TRBJ2-2
V gene: TRBV11-2
D gene: -
CDR3 DNA: TGTGCCAGCAGCAGGACCGGGACTTCGAACACCGGGGAGCTGTTTTTT
CDR3 protein: CASSRTGTSNTGELFF

clone size: -
J gene: TRBJ2-5
V gene: TRBV28
D gene: TRBD2
CDR3 DNA: TGTGCCAGCAGTTCCCTAGCGGGGGTCGGAGAGACCCAGTACTTC
CDR3 protein: CASSSLAGVGETQYF

clone size: -
J gene: TRBJ2-1
V gene: TRBV7-8
D gene: TRBD1
CDR3 DNA: TGTGCCAGCAGCCTAAGGACAGGGAGATACTCCTACAATGAGCAGTTCTTC
CDR3 protein: CASSLRTGRYSYNEQFF

clone size: -
J gene: TRBJ1-1
V gene: TRBV5-6
D gene: TRBD1
CDR3 DNA: TGTGCCAGCAGCCCGCCCCACCAATCGACAGGGGAGAACACTGAAGCTTTCTTT
CDR3 protein: CASSPPHQSTGENTEAFF

clone size: -
J gene: TRBJ1-6
V gene: TRBV14
D gene: -
CDR3 DNA: TGTGCCAGCAGCCAGGGAGTGGCGCATAATTCACCCCTCCACTTT
CDR3 protein: CASSQGVAHNSPLHF

clone size: few
J gene: TRBJ1-6
V gene: TRBV6-5
D gene: -
CDR3 DNA: TGTGCCAGCAGTTACTCGCAGGCGCTTAATTCACCCCTCCACTTT
CDR3 protein: CASSYSQALNSPLHF

clone size: -
J gene: TRBJ2-1
V gene: TRBV23-1
D gene: -
CDR3 DNA: TGCGCCAGCGGAGCCCCCCGCAATGAGCAGTTCTTC
CDR3 protein: CASGAPRNEQFF

clone size: -
J gene: TRBJ1-1
V gene: TRBV18
D gene: -
CDR3 DNA: TGTGCCAGCTCACCACCCCGGACAATGAACACTGAAGCTTTCTTT
CDR3 protein: CASSPPRTMNTEAFF

clone size: -
J gene: TRBJ1-3
V gene: TRBV27
D gene: -
CDR3 DNA: TGTGCCAGCACCTCTACAACGGCCTTCTCTGGAAACACCATATATTTT
CDR3 protein: CASTSTTAFSGNTIYF

clone size: -
J gene: TRBJ1-2
V gene: TRBV6-1
D gene: -
CDR3 DNA: TGTGCCAGCAGTGAAATGGGTGGGGCTAACTATGGCTACACCTTC
CDR3 protein: CASSEMGGANYGYTF

clone size: few
J gene: TRBJ2-7
V gene: TRBV28
D gene: -
CDR3 DNA: TGTGCCAGCAGAGCCACTCCCTCTGGCTACGAGCAGTACTTC
CDR3 protein: CASRATPSGYEQYF

clone size: -
J gene: TRBJ2-2
V gene: TRBV7-2
D gene: -
CDR3 DNA: TGTGCCAGCAGCCCTGGGGTTAGCCGAAACACCGGGGAGCTGTTTTTT
CDR3 protein: CASSPGVSRNTGELFF

clone size: few
J gene: TRBJ2-1
V gene: TRBV25-1
D gene: -
CDR3 DNA: TGTGCCAGCAGTGCGCGTGTATTGGGTTACAATGAGCAGTTCTTC
CDR3 protein: CASSARVLGYNEQFF

clone size: -
J gene: TRBJ2-3
V gene: TRBV29-1
D gene: -
CDR3 DNA: TGCAGCGTTGACTCTAGCACAGATACGCAGTATTTT
CDR3 protein: CSVDSSTDTQYF

clone size: -
J gene: TRBJ2-1
V gene: TRBV6-6
D gene: -
CDR3 DNA: TGTGCCAGCAGTCCGGTTGGGCGGGGTACGAATGAGCAGTTCTTC
CDR3 protein: CASSPVGRGTNEQFF

clone size: -
J gene: TRBJ1-2
V gene: TRBV9
D gene: -
CDR3 DNA: TGTGCCAGCAGCCAAGATCGGAGATACTATGGCTACACCTTC
CDR3 protein: CASSQDRRYYGYTF

clone size: few
J gene: TRBJ2-7
V gene: TRBV7-3
D gene: TRBD1
CDR3 DNA: TGTGCCAGCAGCTTAAGACAGGGGGGCTCCTACGAGCAGTACTTC
CDR3 protein: CASSLRQGGSYEQYF

clone size: few
J gene: TRBJ1-6
V gene: TRBV27
D gene: -
CDR3 DNA: TGTGCCAGCAGTTTCCGGGCCCTCTATTCACCCCTCCACTTT
CDR3 protein: CASSFRALYSPLHF

clone size: -
J gene: TRBJ2-7
V gene: TRBV7-9
D gene: -
CDR3 DNA: TGTGCCAGCAGACCAGGACAGAACTACGAGCAGTACTTC
CDR3 protein: CASRPGQNYEQYF

clone size: once
J gene: TRBJ2-1
V gene: TRBV7-9
D gene: -
CDR3 DNA: TGTGCCAGCAGCTTATACCACGCTATTTACAATGAGCAGTTCTTC
CDR3 protein: CASSLYHAIYNEQFF

clone size: -
J gene: TRBJ1-1
V gene: TRBV18
D gene: -
CDR3 DNA: TGTGCCAGCTCACCGGTTAGAACTGAAGCTTTCTTT
CDR3 protein: CASSPVRTEAFF

clone size: -
J gene: TRBJ2-3
V gene: TRBV7-8
D gene: -
CDR3 DNA: TGTGCCAGCAGCTTAGGCTCTACAACTACCACAGATACGCAGTATTTT
CDR3 protein: CASSLGSTTTTDTQYF

clone size: -
J gene: TRBJ2-2
V gene: TRBV4-2
D gene: TRBD2
CDR3 DNA: TGTGCCAGCAGCCGAATGACTAGCGGGAGAGGCACCGGGGAGCTGTTTTTT
CDR3 protein: CASSRMTSGRGTGELFF

clone size: -
J gene: TRBJ1-1
V gene: TRBV9
D gene: TRBD1
CDR3 DNA: TGTGCCAGCAGGGCCTTGGGACAGGGATATAACACTGAAGCTTTCTTT
CDR3 protein: CASRALGQGYNTEAFF

clone size: -
J gene: TRBJ1-6
V gene: TRBV14
D gene: TRBD1
CDR3 DNA: TGTGCCAGCAGAGGACAGGGGGTTTCACCCCTCCACTTT
CDR3 protein: CASRGQGVSPLHF

clone size: once
J gene: TRBJ2-5
V gene: TRBV6-1
D gene: -
CDR3 DNA: TGTGCCAGCAGTGCCGACAGTAAGGAGACCCAGTACTTC
CDR3 protein: CASSADSKETQYF

clone size: -
J gene: TRBJ2-3
V gene: TRBV7-2
D gene: TRBD2
CDR3 DNA: TGTGCCAGCAGCTTAGGGGGACTACCCACAGATACGCAGTATTTT
CDR3 protein: CASSLGGLPTDTQYF

clone size: -
J gene: TRBJ2-1
V gene: TRBV11-3
D gene: TRBD2
CDR3 DNA: TGTGCCAGCAGCTTGGGGAGCGGGAGGGGCAATGAGCAGTTCTTC
CDR3 protein: CASSLGSGRGNEQFF

clone size: once
J gene: TRBJ2-5
V gene: TRBV5-6
D gene: -
CDR3 DNA: TGTGCCAGCAGCTTGCCGACGGGCCAAGAGACCCAGTACTTC
CDR3 protein: CASSLPTGQETQYF

clone size: -
J gene: TRBJ1-5
V gene: TRBV5-3
D gene: -
CDR3 DNA: TGTGCCAGAGGAGCAGGGCCGGAGCCCCAGCATTTT
CDR3 protein: CARGAGPEPQHF

clone size: few
J gene: TRBJ1-6
V gene: TRBV4-3
D gene: -
CDR3 DNA: TGCGCCAGCAGCCGGCAGACTAATTCACCCCTCCACTTT
CDR3 protein: CASSRQTNSPLHF

clone size: -
J gene: TRBJ1-5
V gene: TRBV2
D gene: TRBD1
CDR3 DNA: TGTGCCAGCAGTGAGAGGACAGGCCCCAATCAGCCCCAGCATTTT
CDR3 protein: CASSERTGPNQPQHF